This T cell receptor (beta chain) was recovered during a study of T cells in pancreatic ductal adenocarcinoma. Study observations and caveats: Blood had more productive templates and around 8-fold more unique clonotypes than tumor. Mean clonality was roughly 0.11 in tumors and about 0.079 in blood, not significantly different.

The data were produced by immunoSEQ multiplex PCR, yet TCRdb's version contains in-frame clones alone and is incomplete. The top ten clones hold 0.94% of a sample with 15,000 to 20,000 clones, almost 90% of them seen once. Germline loops: CDR1 SEHNR, CDR2 FQNEAQ (reference sequence). This CDR3 contains 14 residues. In the case of this clone: The antigen is unknown.

Selected pancreatic ductal adenocarcinoma patients had undergone surgery without neoadjuvant therapy. Sequencing used PBMCs. The chain uses TRBV7-9 and TRBJ2-5, with D possibly TRBD2 on 6 matching bases. TRBJ2-7 matches the DNA end more closely, so the J call is doubtful. The TCR sequence derives from a human donor with pancreatic ductal adenocarcinoma. In nucleotides, the CDR3 is TGTGCCAGCAGCGACAGACTAGTATACTACGAGCAGTACTTC. This gives the protein CASSDRLVYYEQYF.